This T cell receptor beta chain was sequenced during a study of T-cell reconstitution after alpha-beta-depleted transplantation in children. This clonotype was seen at least ten times. V lost 5 bases, J lost 7 bases, and 5 bases stayed unmatched. This CDR3 has 14 amino acids. Researchers prepared the TCRbeta library using unique molecular identifiers, the study reports. TCRdb independently ran MiXCR on the PCR reads; one entry per CDR3 protein. Of about 200,000 distinct CDR3 sequences detected, approximately 8% appear once; the ten largest clones hold 35% to 40%. The source of this sequence is a male patient aged 2-15 years who had a stem cell transplant for acute myeloid leukemia, so the T cells may come from the graft donor. The chain uses TRBV12-3 or TRBV12-4 and TRBJ1-5; 10 nucleotides agree with TRBD1. Sequences were derived from PBMCs, mostly from graft donor cells, sampled 360 days after TCRalphabeta/CD19-depleted stem cell transplant. CDR3 DNA sequence: TGTGCCAGCAGTGCGGGACAGGGGAGCCAGCCCCAGCATTTT. Translation gives CASSAGQGSQPQHF.